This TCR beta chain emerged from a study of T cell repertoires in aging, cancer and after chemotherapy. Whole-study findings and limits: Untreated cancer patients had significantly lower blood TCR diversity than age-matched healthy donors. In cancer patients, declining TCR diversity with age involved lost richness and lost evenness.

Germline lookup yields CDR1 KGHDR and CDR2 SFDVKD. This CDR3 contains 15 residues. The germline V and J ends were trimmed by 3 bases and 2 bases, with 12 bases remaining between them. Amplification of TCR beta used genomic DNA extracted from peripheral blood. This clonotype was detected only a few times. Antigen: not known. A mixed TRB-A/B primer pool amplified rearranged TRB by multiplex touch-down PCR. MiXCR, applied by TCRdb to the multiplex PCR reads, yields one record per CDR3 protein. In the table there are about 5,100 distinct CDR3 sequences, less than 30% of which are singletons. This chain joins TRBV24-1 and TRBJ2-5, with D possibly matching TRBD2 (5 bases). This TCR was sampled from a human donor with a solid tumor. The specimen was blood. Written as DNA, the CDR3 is TGTGCCACCAGTGATCTAGCCACAGAGCAAGAGACCCAGTACTTC. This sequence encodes CATSDLATEQETQYF.